The rows below give T cell receptor beta chains drawn from one sample of a study of graft-versus-host responses after intestinal transplantation. Which antigens these TCRs recognize remains unknown. Profiling relied on immunoSEQ multiplex PCR, and the TCRdb table lists in-frame clones only, not all of them. This table has roughly 75,000 clones, 91% appearing once. The specimen comprised unstimulated CD4+ T cells sorted from spleen or lymph node cells, sampled before intestinal transplant. The receptors stem from a human donor who received an intestinal transplant. The CDR3 runs from the conserved cysteine through the conserved F or W. The order of the fields is V gene, J gene, CDR3 length, clone size, D gene, CDR3 DNA, CDR3 protein. A D gene is named only where the DNA matches it firmly. The size of a clone is reported for some rows only, either as once, few or many, or as a class for expanded clones.

V gene: TRBV2
J gene: TRBJ2-5
CDR3 length: 13
clone size: -
D gene: TRBD1
CDR3 DNA: TGTGCCAGCAGTAGACAGGGTTTGGAGACCCAGTACTTC
CDR3 protein: CASSRQGLETQYF

V gene: TRBV19
J gene: TRBJ2-6
CDR3 length: 17
clone size: -
D gene: TRBD1
CDR3 DNA: TGTGCCAGTAGCCGAGGACAGGGAGGAATTGGGGCCAACGTCCTGACTTTC
CDR3 protein: CASSRGQGGIGANVLTF

V gene: TRBV5-6
J gene: TRBJ1-1
CDR3 length: 15
clone size: -
D gene: TRBD1
CDR3 DNA: TGTGCCAGCAGCCGCCGGACAGGGGTGAACACTGAAGCTTTCTTT
CDR3 protein: CASSRRTGVNTEAFF

V gene: TRBV4-3
J gene: TRBJ1-4
CDR3 length: 15
clone size: -
D gene: -
CDR3 DNA: TGCGCCAGCAGCCTCGACAGTGGAGCTAATGAAAAACTGTTTTTT
CDR3 protein: CASSLDSGANEKLFF

V gene: TRBV6-1
J gene: TRBJ2-7
CDR3 length: 14
clone size: -
D gene: TRBD1
CDR3 DNA: TGTGCCAGCAGTGAAGGGACAGGAGCCTACGAGCAGTACTTC
CDR3 protein: CASSEGTGAYEQYF

V gene: TRBV7-2
J gene: TRBJ2-2
CDR3 length: 16
clone size: -
D gene: TRBD2
CDR3 DNA: TGTGCCAGCAGCTTCACTAGCGGTCTGAACACCGGGGAGCTGTTTTTT
CDR3 protein: CASSFTSGLNTGELFF

V gene: TRBV5-1
J gene: TRBJ2-7
CDR3 length: 17
clone size: once
D gene: -
CDR3 DNA: TGCGCCAGCAGCTTGGATTACGGGGGTCCGGAGGGAGGCGAGCAGTACTTC
CDR3 protein: CASSLDYGGPEGGEQYF

V gene: TRBV4-1
J gene: TRBJ2-7
CDR3 length: 15
clone size: -
D gene: TRBD1
CDR3 DNA: TGCGCCAGCAGTCGGACCCGGGACAGGGCCTACGAGCAGTACTTC
CDR3 protein: CASSRTRDRAYEQYF

V gene: TRBV19
J gene: TRBJ1-6
CDR3 length: 14
clone size: -
D gene: -
CDR3 DNA: TGTGCCAGTAGTGGCCCGGGCTATAATTCACCCCTCCACTTT
CDR3 protein: CASSGPGYNSPLHF

V gene: TRBV9
J gene: TRBJ2-3
CDR3 length: 14
clone size: -
D gene: -
CDR3 DNA: TGTGCCAGCAGCGTAGCGGTCCACACAGATACGCAGTATTTT
CDR3 protein: CASSVAVHTDTQYF

V gene: TRBV5-1
J gene: TRBJ1-6
CDR3 length: 15
clone size: -
D gene: -
CDR3 DNA: TGCGCCAGCAGCTTGGAGCCAGACAATAATTCACCCCTCCACTTT
CDR3 protein: CASSLEPDNNSPLHF

V gene: TRBV30
J gene: TRBJ2-7
CDR3 length: 15
clone size: once
D gene: TRBD1
CDR3 DNA: TGTGCCTGGAGTGGCGGGACAGGGAGCTCCTACGAGCAGTACTTC
CDR3 protein: CAWSGGTGSSYEQYF

V gene: TRBV18
J gene: TRBJ2-3
CDR3 length: 15
clone size: -
D gene: TRBD2
CDR3 DNA: TGTGCCAGCTCTCTCCGGACTAGCGGCACAGATACGCAGTATTTT
CDR3 protein: CASSLRTSGTDTQYF

V gene: TRBV2
J gene: TRBJ2-7
CDR3 length: 16
clone size: -
D gene: -
CDR3 DNA: TGTGCCAGCAGTGATTTAGGGACTTCCGTAGCCTACGAGCAGTACTTC
CDR3 protein: CASSDLGTSVAYEQYF

V gene: TRBV29-1
J gene: TRBJ2-2
CDR3 length: 12
clone size: -
D gene: -
CDR3 DNA: TGCAGCGTAGACATAGGCACCGGGGAGCTGTTTTTT
CDR3 protein: CSVDIGTGELFF

V gene: TRBV19
J gene: TRBJ2-3
CDR3 length: 15
clone size: -
D gene: TRBD1
CDR3 DNA: TGTGCCAGTAGTATAGAGGCAGGGACAGAGGGTACGCAGTATTTT
CDR3 protein: CASSIEAGTEGTQYF

V gene: TRBV4-3
J gene: TRBJ2-7
CDR3 length: 19
clone size: once
D gene: TRBD1
CDR3 DNA: TGCGCCAGCAGCCAAGTAAATGGGGGACAGGGGGGCTATACCTACGAGCAGTACTTC
CDR3 protein: CASSQVNGGQGGYTYEQYF

V gene: TRBV4-3
J gene: TRBJ2-7
CDR3 length: 18
clone size: -
D gene: TRBD2
CDR3 DNA: TGCGCCAGCAGCCAAGATCGGGGAGGGGTACAGGTACCCTACGAGCAGTACTTC
CDR3 protein: CASSQDRGGVQVPYEQYF

V gene: TRBV14
J gene: TRBJ2-1
CDR3 length: 15
clone size: -
D gene: TRBD1
CDR3 DNA: TGTGCCAGCAGCCGCGGACAGGGGAACTACAATGAGCAGTTCTTC
CDR3 protein: CASSRGQGNYNEQFF

V gene: TRBV4-1
J gene: TRBJ1-3
CDR3 length: 14
clone size: -
D gene: -
CDR3 DNA: TGCGCCAGCAGCCAAGGCGAAACTGGAAACACCATATATTTT
CDR3 protein: CASSQGETGNTIYF

V gene: TRBV5-1
J gene: TRBJ2-2
CDR3 length: 15
clone size: -
D gene: -
CDR3 DNA: TGCGCCAGCAGCTTGGACAGGGCGAACACCGGGGAGCTGTTTTTT
CDR3 protein: CASSLDRANTGELFF

V gene: TRBV14
J gene: TRBJ1-1
CDR3 length: 17
clone size: -
D gene: -
CDR3 DNA: TGTGCCAGCAGCCTTGCCGGGGGGGCCGGTTTTAGTGCTGAAGCTTTCTTT
CDR3 protein: CASSLAGGAGFSAEAFF

V gene: TRBV5-6
J gene: TRBJ1-5
CDR3 length: 16
clone size: -
D gene: TRBD1
CDR3 DNA: TGTGCCAGCAGCTTAGGGACAGGGGGAGGCAATCAGCCCCAGCATTTT
CDR3 protein: CASSLGTGGGNQPQHF

V gene: TRBV18
J gene: TRBJ2-7
CDR3 length: 14
clone size: -
D gene: -
CDR3 DNA: TGTGCCAGCTCACCCTCAGGGGTTGCGAACGAGCAGTACTTC
CDR3 protein: CASSPSGVANEQYF

V gene: TRBV9
J gene: TRBJ1-2
CDR3 length: 14
clone size: -
D gene: TRBD1
CDR3 DNA: TGTGCCAGCAGCTCCGTTCAGACAGGGCATGGCTACACCTTC
CDR3 protein: CASSSVQTGHGYTF

V gene: TRBV5-1
J gene: TRBJ1-1
CDR3 length: 16
clone size: -
D gene: TRBD1
CDR3 DNA: TGCGCCAGCAGCTTGGACGGGACAGGGATTAACACTGAAGCTTTCTTT
CDR3 protein: CASSLDGTGINTEAFF

V gene: TRBV10-3
J gene: TRBJ2-3
CDR3 length: 16
clone size: -
D gene: TRBD1
CDR3 DNA: TGTGCCATCAGTGAGTCAAGAGGGGGCAGGGCAGATACGCAGTATTTT
CDR3 protein: CAISESRGGRADTQYF

V gene: TRBV4-3
J gene: TRBJ1-6
CDR3 length: 18
clone size: -
D gene: -
CDR3 DNA: TGCGCCAGCAGCCAAGATGAGGCCAGTAGCTCCTATAATTCACCCCTCCACTTT
CDR3 protein: CASSQDEASSSYNSPLHF

V gene: TRBV10-2
J gene: TRBJ2-7
CDR3 length: 18
clone size: -
D gene: TRBD2
CDR3 DNA: TGCGCCAGCAGTGAGTCTTCGGCTAGCGGGGGGGCACGAAACGAGCAGTACTTC
CDR3 protein: CASSESSASGGARNEQYF

V gene: TRBV6-5
J gene: TRBJ1-2
CDR3 length: 14
clone size: few
D gene: -
CDR3 DNA: TGTGCCAGCAGTTACTCCAGGGGCGGCTATGGCTACACCTTC
CDR3 protein: CASSYSRGGYGYTF

V gene: TRBV9
J gene: TRBJ2-7
CDR3 length: 14
clone size: -
D gene: -
CDR3 DNA: TGTGCCAGCAGCCCATCTACAGGGTCGAGCGAGCAGTACTTC
CDR3 protein: CASSPSTGSSEQYF

V gene: TRBV7-9
J gene: TRBJ1-6
CDR3 length: 14
clone size: -
D gene: -
CDR3 DNA: TGTGCCAGCAGTTCCGGGTCCGATAATTCACCCCTCCACTTT
CDR3 protein: CASSSGSDNSPLHF

V gene: TRBV7-9
J gene: TRBJ2-5
CDR3 length: 14
clone size: -
D gene: -
CDR3 DNA: TGTGCCAGCAGCTTAGGACTAGTTCTAGAGACCCAGTACTTC
CDR3 protein: CASSLGLVLETQYF

V gene: TRBV9
J gene: TRBJ2-5
CDR3 length: 13
clone size: -
D gene: -
CDR3 DNA: TGTGCCAGCGGGGATAGGGGGCAAGAGACCCAGTACTTC
CDR3 protein: CASGDRGQETQYF

V gene: TRBV25-1
J gene: TRBJ1-2
CDR3 length: 12
clone size: -
D gene: -
CDR3 DNA: TGTGCCAGCAGTGATGGGTCTAGGGGCTACACCTTC
CDR3 protein: CASSDGSRGYTF

V gene: TRBV7-2
J gene: TRBJ1-1
CDR3 length: 14
clone size: -
D gene: -
CDR3 DNA: TGTGCCAGCAGCTTATATGCGGTGAACACTGAAGCTTTCTTT
CDR3 protein: CASSLYAVNTEAFF

V gene: TRBV12-5
J gene: TRBJ2-7
CDR3 length: 14
clone size: -
D gene: -
CDR3 DNA: TGTGCTAGTGGTTTGGGGACTGGGTCCTACGAGCAGTACTTC
CDR3 protein: CASGLGTGSYEQYF

V gene: TRBV11-2
J gene: TRBJ2-1
CDR3 length: 15
clone size: -
D gene: TRBD2
CDR3 DNA: TGTGCCAGCAGCCGGGGGGGATCGGGGTACAATGAGCAGTTCTTC
CDR3 protein: CASSRGGSGYNEQFF

V gene: TRBV5-1
J gene: TRBJ2-1
CDR3 length: 14
clone size: -
D gene: TRBD1
CDR3 DNA: TGCGCCAGCCGTCCGGGACAGGGTCTGGATGAGCAGTTCTTC
CDR3 protein: CASRPGQGLDEQFF

V gene: TRBV2
J gene: TRBJ2-2
CDR3 length: 11
clone size: -
D gene: -
CDR3 DNA: TGTGCCAGCCGGGGTATCGGGGAGCTGTTTTTT
CDR3 protein: CASRGIGELFF

V gene: TRBV21-1
J gene: TRBJ1-1
CDR3 length: 13
clone size: -
D gene: -
CDR3 DNA: TGTGCCAGCAGCAAAGTGCAGGGTTCGGAAGCTTTCTTT
CDR3 protein: CASSKVQGSEAFF

V gene: TRBV7-2
J gene: TRBJ2-5
CDR3 length: 14
clone size: -
D gene: -
CDR3 DNA: TGTGCCAGCAGCTTAGCGGGGACACAAGAGACCCAGTACTTC
CDR3 protein: CASSLAGTQETQYF

V gene: TRBV9
J gene: TRBJ2-1
CDR3 length: 12
clone size: -
D gene: -
CDR3 DNA: TGTGCCAGCAGCCAGGGTGTCAATGAGCAGTTCTTC
CDR3 protein: CASSQGVNEQFF

V gene: TRBV18
J gene: TRBJ1-3
CDR3 length: 13
clone size: -
D gene: TRBD1
CDR3 DNA: TGTGCCAGCTCGACAGGGGCCGGAAACACCATATATTTT
CDR3 protein: CASSTGAGNTIYF

V gene: TRBV7-2
J gene: TRBJ2-3
CDR3 length: 14
clone size: -
D gene: -
CDR3 DNA: TGTGCCAGCAAGGCTCCTGACATCACAGATACGCAGTATTTT
CDR3 protein: CASKAPDITDTQYF

V gene: TRBV14
J gene: TRBJ1-2
CDR3 length: 15
clone size: -
D gene: -
CDR3 DNA: TGTGCCAGCAGCCAAGAGAGGGCCACATCGGCCGGCTACACCTTC
CDR3 protein: CASSQERATSAGYTF

V gene: TRBV2
J gene: TRBJ1-5
CDR3 length: 14
clone size: -
D gene: -
CDR3 DNA: TGTGCCAGCAGAAGGGACACCCAAAATCAGCCCCAGCATTTT
CDR3 protein: CASRRDTQNQPQHF

V gene: TRBV5-1
J gene: TRBJ1-6
CDR3 length: 13
clone size: -
D gene: -
CDR3 DNA: TGCGCCAGCAGCTTGGAGGTTCGGGGTTCCCTCCACTTT
CDR3 protein: CASSLEVRGSLHF

V gene: TRBV4-3
J gene: TRBJ1-2
CDR3 length: 14
clone size: few
D gene: TRBD1
CDR3 DNA: TGCGCCAGCAGCCGAGGGACAGGGGACTATGGCTACACCTTC
CDR3 protein: CASSRGTGDYGYTF

V gene: TRBV19
J gene: TRBJ1-1
CDR3 length: 15
clone size: once
D gene: -
CDR3 DNA: TGTGCCCGTGAACCTCGAGGGCTCAGGGGCACTGAAGCTTTCTTT
CDR3 protein: CAREPRGLRGTEAFF

V gene: TRBV19
J gene: TRBJ2-3
CDR3 length: 15
clone size: -
D gene: TRBD1
CDR3 DNA: TGTGCCAGTAGTAAAACAGGGGCGATGGCAGATACGCAGTATTTT
CDR3 protein: CASSKTGAMADTQYF

V gene: TRBV10-2
J gene: TRBJ1-1
CDR3 length: 15
clone size: -
D gene: -
CDR3 DNA: TGCGCCAGCAGAACACAGGGAATGAGGAGCACTGAAGCTTTCTTT
CDR3 protein: CASRTQGMRSTEAFF

V gene: TRBV11-3
J gene: TRBJ2-5
CDR3 length: 15
clone size: -
D gene: TRBD2
CDR3 DNA: TGTGCCAGCAGCTTAGTTAGCGGGGGGCGTGAGACCCAGTACTTC
CDR3 protein: CASSLVSGGRETQYF

V gene: TRBV5-1
J gene: TRBJ2-5
CDR3 length: 13
clone size: once
D gene: -
CDR3 DNA: TGCGCCAGCAGTGGGGGGGCCGGTGAGACCCAGTACTTC
CDR3 protein: CASSGGAGETQYF

V gene: TRBV20-1
J gene: TRBJ1-2
CDR3 length: 10
clone size: once
D gene: -
CDR3 DNA: TGCAGTGCCGCGGTTGGGACACAAGCCTTC
CDR3 protein: CSAAVGTQAF

V gene: TRBV10-3
J gene: TRBJ1-1
CDR3 length: 14
clone size: -
D gene: -
CDR3 DNA: TGTGCCATCCGAGAAGGGGGAATGAACACTGAAGCTTCCTTT
CDR3 protein: CAIREGGMNTEASF

V gene: TRBV7-2
J gene: TRBJ2-7
CDR3 length: 18
clone size: -
D gene: -
CDR3 DNA: TGTGCCAGCAGCTTTTCTCGGGGGGCCAACATCCCCCCATACGAGCAGTACTTC
CDR3 protein: CASSFSRGANIPPYEQYF

V gene: TRBV14
J gene: TRBJ1-2
CDR3 length: 13
clone size: -
D gene: TRBD1
CDR3 DNA: TGTGCCAGCAGCCCGGGACAGGGCATTGGCTACACCTTC
CDR3 protein: CASSPGQGIGYTF

V gene: TRBV5-1
J gene: TRBJ2-4
CDR3 length: 13
clone size: once
D gene: TRBD2
CDR3 DNA: TGCGCCAGCAGCTCGCAGCGGGGGGACATTCAGTACTTC
CDR3 protein: CASSSQRGDIQYF